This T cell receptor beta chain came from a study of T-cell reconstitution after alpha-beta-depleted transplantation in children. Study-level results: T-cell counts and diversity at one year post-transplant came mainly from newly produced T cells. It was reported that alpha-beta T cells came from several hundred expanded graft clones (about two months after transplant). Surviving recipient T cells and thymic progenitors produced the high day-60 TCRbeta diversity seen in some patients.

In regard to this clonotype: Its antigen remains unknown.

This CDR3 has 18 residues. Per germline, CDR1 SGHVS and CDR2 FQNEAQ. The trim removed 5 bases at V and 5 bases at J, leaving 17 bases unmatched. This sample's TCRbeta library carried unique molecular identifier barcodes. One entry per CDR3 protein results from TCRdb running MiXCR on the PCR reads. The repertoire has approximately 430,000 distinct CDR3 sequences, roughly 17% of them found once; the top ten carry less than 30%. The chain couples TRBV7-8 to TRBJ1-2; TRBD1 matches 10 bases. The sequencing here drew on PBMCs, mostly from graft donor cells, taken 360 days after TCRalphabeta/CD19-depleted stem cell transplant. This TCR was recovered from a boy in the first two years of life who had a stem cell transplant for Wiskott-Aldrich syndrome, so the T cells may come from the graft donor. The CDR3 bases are TGTGCCAGCAGCGCACAAAGTACGAGGACAGGGGGGAGATATGGCTACACCTTC. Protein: CASSAQSTRTGGRYGYTF.